This is a list of T cell receptor beta chains from one sample in a study of radiotherapy plus CTLA-4 blockade in lung cancer. Generated by immunoSEQ multiplex PCR, the TCRdb table keeps only in-frame clones and is missing some. The sample yields around 26,000 clones, about 71% seen once. The sample was peripheral blood, taken from a patient treated with radiotherapy plus ipilimumab. The receptors were gathered from a human donor with non-small cell lung cancer whose response to radiotherapy plus ipilimumab could not be evaluated. Both conserved end residues are part of each CDR3. Each record gives: J gene, V gene, clone size, D gene, CDR3 protein, CDR3 DNA. A D gene is named only where the DNA matches it firmly. The size entry is marked missing in some rows and otherwise reads once, few, many or a size class.

TRBJ2-7	TRBV7-2	.	TRBD2	CASSSRSGSPSYEQYF	TGTGCCAGCAGCTCCCGTAGCGGGAGCCCCTCCTACGAGCAGTACTTC
TRBJ2-7	TRBV7-2	.	TRBD2	CASSALAASYEQYF	TGTGCCAGCAGCGCACTAGCGGCCTCCTACGAGCAGTACTTC
TRBJ2-1	TRBV28	.	TRBD2	CASSWSGRGLNEQFF	TGTGCCAGCAGTTGGAGCGGGAGAGGGCTCAATGAGCAGTTCTTC
TRBJ2-1	TRBV4-3	.	.	CASSQDGAEGYNEQFF	TGCGCCAGCAGCCAAGATGGAGCGGAGGGATACAATGAGCAGTTCTTC
TRBJ1-2	TRBV5-1	.	TRBD1	CASSTDRGRYYGYTF	TGCGCCAGCAGCACCGACAGGGGGCGATACTATGGCTACACCTTC
TRBJ2-2	TRBV5-4	.	.	CASSRVDTGELFF	TGTGCCAGCAGCCGGGTGGACACCGGGGAGCTGTTTTTT
TRBJ2-5	TRBV9	few	TRBD2	CASSGGLSGGETQYF	TGTGCCAGCAGTGGTGGACTATCGGGGGGAGAGACCCAGTACTTC
TRBJ2-3	TRBV5-1	few	TRBD1	CASSLMSGGASDTQYF	TGCGCCAGCAGCTTGATGTCAGGGGGCGCTTCAGATACGCAGTATTTT
TRBJ2-7	TRBV18	.	.	CASSPTGRGGEQYF	TGTGCCAGCTCACCGACTGGGAGAGGGGGCGAGCAGTACTTC
TRBJ2-7	TRBV18	.	TRBD2	CASSPLLADSSYEQYF	TGTGCCAGCTCACCATTACTAGCGGACAGCTCCTACGAGCAGTACTTC
TRBJ1-2	TRBV7-9	few	TRBD1	CASSEQGAGYTF	TGTGCCAGCAGCGAACAGGGGGCGGGCTACACCTTC
TRBJ1-5	TRBV28	.	TRBD1	CASRSTGANQPQHF	TGTGCCAGCAGGTCGACAGGGGCCAATCAGCCCCAGCATTTT
TRBJ1-6	TRBV7-8	.	.	CASSPWLGQPNSPLHF	TGTGCCAGCAGCCCCTGGCTAGGACAGCCGAATTCACCCCTCCACTTT
TRBJ2-1	TRBV4-2	.	.	CASSQVLAGNEQFF	TGTGCCAGCAGCCAAGTACTAGCCGGCAATGAGCAGTTCTTC
TRBJ2-6	TRBV29-1	.	.	CSVVPSSGANVLTF	TGCAGCGTTGTTCCGAGCTCTGGGGCCAACGTCCTGACTTTC
TRBJ2-1	TRBV9	.	.	CASSVGASSWEQFF	TGTGCCAGCAGCGTAGGGGCTAGCTCTTGGGAGCAGTTCTTC